The 4 T cell receptor beta chains below come from one sample, sequenced in a study of cytomegalovirus exposure and HLA in healthy donors. The PCR contained 60 Vbeta and 13 Jbeta primers. The method was immunoSEQ multiplex PCR; TCRdb's version includes in-frame clones alone and lacks a portion of them. The sample holds a few hundred thousand clones, approximately 80% seen once. Sequenced input: PBMCs. The receptors stem from a girl aged 5-17 years in good health and CMV-seronegative.

The chain recombines TRBV28 with TRBJ1-1; 8 positions agree with TRBD1. Germline assignment: CDR1 MDHEN and CDR2 SYDVKM. The CDR3 spans 14 residues. J was trimmed by 0 bases and V by 5 bases; bases with no gene match: 2. The chain's CDR3 is CASSPGGMNTEAFF. The DNA for the CDR3 is TGTGCCAGCAGTCCAGGGGGCATGAACACTGAAGCTTTCTTT.

The rearrangement links TRBV28 to TRBJ2-7; 13 nucleotides align to TRBD2. The CDR3 has 14 residues. Trimming took 6 bases from V and 6 from J; bases not matched to a gene: 5. The germline gives CDR1 MDHEN, CDR2 SYDVKM. DNA for the CDR3: TGTGCCAGCAGCCCCGGGACTAGCGGGGCCGAGCAGTACTTC. This gives the protein CASSPGTSGAEQYF.

The rearrangement links TRBV6-1 to TRBJ1-2; perhaps TRBD1 as D (6 bases). The length of the CDR3 is 14 residues. Germline V lookup: CDR1 MNHNS, CDR2 SASEGT. Between the trimmed V and J ends, which lost 4 bases and 6 bases, there was a span of 15 bases. CDR3 in amino acids: CASSALEQGNGYTF. CDR3 nucleotide sequence: TGTGCCAGCAGTGCGTTAGAACAGGGAAATGGCTACACCTTC.

A word on this clone: Sequence at one end of the junction differs from germline and may be a read error. The chain is built from TRBV7-9 and TRBJ2-3, with 9 bases matching TRBD2. CDR3 length: 16 amino acids. The germline V gene encodes CDR1 SEHNR and CDR2 FQNEAQ (reference sequence). The CDR3 region has the DNA TGTGCCTGCAGCTCGAGCCTAGCGGGGTTTCTTGATACGCAGTATTTT. Translating gives CACSSSLAGFLDTQYF.